Reported below is one T cell receptor beta chain. Antigen unknown. J gave up 8 bases and V 10 bases, and 14 bases lay outside the gene matches. From germline, CDR1 is MNHGY and CDR2 SAAAGT. This CDR3 spans 14 amino acids. This specimen comes from a study of T cells in localized non-small cell lung cancer. Broader study findings: Adjacent lung held a median 57 of the top 100 tumor clones. Uninvolved adjacent lung showed peak T cell clonality, exceeding tumor.

TCRdb keeps only in-frame clones here, not all; method: immunoSEQ multiplex PCR. The sample has more than 1,200 clones, 20% seen once; the top ten hold around 17%. The chain carries TRBV6-8 and TRBJ1-3; 7 bases agree with TRBD1. The TCR was taken from a male donor older than 55 with stage I squamous cell lung carcinoma. This specimen was normal lung tissue next to the tumor, taken before any cancer treatment. The chain's CDR3 is CATEWAGGTDTIYF. The DNA of the CDR3 is TGTGCCACCGAGTGGGCAGGGGGTACGGACACCATATATTTT.